This T cell receptor (beta chain) was sequenced during a study of CD8 T cells in Susac syndrome. Reverse transcription used roughly 0.5 to 1 ug RNA and random hexamers. Amplification of TCR beta CDR3 across 54 Vbeta and 13 Jbeta was performed with immunoSEQ multiplex PCR. TCRdb re-called the immunoSEQ multiplex PCR reads with MiXCR, one entry per CDR3 protein. Counted here are 51,000 or so distinct CDR3 sequences, approximately 93% occurring once; the ten biggest clones make up almost 0.55%. The CDR3 extends over 13 amino acids. Trimming pared 6 bases from V and 2 bases from J, leaving 10 bases between. Germline V gene lookup returns CDR1 MDHEN and CDR2 SYDVKM.

The chain combines TRBV28 with TRBJ1-1, with D uncertain. What was sequenced was CD8+ T cells from PBMCs. The clonotype originates from a human donor in good health. The CDR3 sequence is CASSLLINTEAFF. For the CDR3, the DNA is TGTGCCAGCAGCCTCTTGATTAACACTGAAGCTTTCTTT.